The clone carrying this TCR beta chain appeared once. What it recognizes is unknown. One base away lies a much larger clone, so this may be a sequencing read error. The V end lost 1 base, the J end lost 4 bases, and 10 bases lay between the germline ends. CDR1 is MGHRA, CDR2 YSYEKL, per germline. The CDR3 contains 14 residues. The iRepertoire nested amplicon-rescue multiplex PCR amplified TCR alpha and beta CDR3s from RNA. Input was about 100-450 ng of tissue mRNA or PBMC total RNA. TCRdb reprocessed the multiplex PCR reads via MiXCR and lists one record per CDR3 protein. The sample carries under 200,000 distinct CDR3 sequences, approximately 30% recorded once. These data belong to a study of glioma-infiltrating T cells. Broader study findings: Gliomas, especially low-grade, showed above-expected tissue-blood divergence; non-neoplastic patients showed below.

The receptor comes from a human donor with low-grade glioma or glioblastoma, undergoing nonglioma brain surgery, or in good health (not recorded which). The chain has TRBV4-1 and TRBJ1-2; D remains unclear. The sample consisted of glioma tissue, nonneoplastic brain tissue, or PBMCs (not recorded which). CDR3 loop: CASSQGDTVYGYTF. CDR3 nucleotides: TGCGCCAGCAGCCAAGGCGACACAGTCTATGGCTACACCTTC.